This record looks at one T cell receptor beta chain sequence and its context. The antigen it recognizes is unknown. No quality values exist for individual bases; no much larger clone is one base distant. In the germline V gene (reference sequence), CDR1 corresponds to SEHNR and CDR2 to FQNEAQ. The CDR3 covers 13 residues, taking in both the cysteine and the phenylalanine. Only CDR3 DNA remains: 39 bases, in frame from the first base. Trimming takes 3 bases from V and 6 bases from J, and the germline ends sit 12 bases apart. This entry comes from a study of OX40 agonist ivuxolimab in advanced cancers. For the wider study: The costimulatory receptor OX40 (CD134) was targeted by ivuxolimab, a fully human IgG2 agonistic monoclonal antibody. Prior anti-PD-1, anti-PD-L1 or anti-CTLA-4 therapy was permitted, and approximately 41% of dose-escalation patients had received checkpoint inhibitors. The point of sequencing TCRbeta in the periphery was to test whether ivuxolimab changed TCR sequence diversity and drove clonal T-cell expansion. Three dose-escalation patients achieved partial responses, one with hepatocellular carcinoma and two with cutaneous melanoma. In the dose-escalation cohort, approximately 82% of patients were male, and the mean age was roughly 60 years with a range of about 23 to 79. The paper reports the monotherapy dose-escalation portion (N of about 50 patients) of the phase I ivuxolimab trial. Intravenous ivuxolimab was administered to patients every 2 weeks at six dose levels: 0.01, 0.1, 0.3, 1.5, 3 and 10 mg/kg. Among the roughly 50 dose-escalation patients, about 20 had hepatocellular carcinoma, about 15 melanoma, 9 renal cell carcinoma and 9 head and neck cancer.

For sequencing of the TCRbeta CDR3 region, genomic DNA was extracted from the sorted cells. The immunoSEQ Assay was used for sequencing of TCRbeta CDR3 regions. Held by TCRdb, this immuneACCESS table contains in-frame sequences only and omits some clones. Under half of the omission traces to an unresolved V gene where checked; the cause of the rest is unknown. The sample contains approximately 25,000 clones, approximately 80% of them found a single time. In total, the top ten clones hold 18% of the sample. What the authors observed across the whole study: Low levels of normalized T-cell clonal expansion were also seen in some patients who did not respond. At doses from 0.1 to 3.0 mg/kg, clonal expansion was seen in both CD4+ and CD8+ blood T cells between baseline and week 6. After ivuxolimab, CD8+ T cells had more expanded clones than CD4+ T cells on average. In the 0.1-3.0 mg/kg groups, partial responders were among the patients with the lowest normalized peripheral clonal expansion, particularly in CD8+ T cells. The antigen specificity of the clonally expanded peripheral T cells was not determined.

Patients with autoimmune disease history or receiving systemic immunosuppression were excluded from the trial. Peripheral blood for TCR sequencing was drawn from every dose cohort at baseline, at cycle 4 day 1 and at cycle 7 day 1. The samples were drawn from a first-in-human, open-label, multicenter phase I dose-escalation trial of ivuxolimab. The trial enrolled adults with locally advanced or metastatic head and neck squamous cell, hepatocellular, melanoma or renal cell carcinoma. CD4+ and CD8+ T cells were sorted separately from peripheral blood before TCR sequencing. The sequence links TRBV7-9 to TRBJ2-7; TRBD1 might be the D gene, on 6 matching bases. This clonotype originated in an adult with an advanced solid tumor such as melanoma, head and neck, liver or kidney cancer. The sequencing here drew on CD4+ or CD8+ T cells sorted from blood, taken in a trial of the OX40 agonist ivuxolimab. The CDR3 protein sequence reads: CASSLVSQGEQYF. The DNA sequence follows: TGTGCCAGCAGCTTGGTCTCACAGGGCGAGCAGTACTTC.